This T cell receptor beta chain comes out of a study of cytomegalovirus exposure and HLA in healthy donors. The CDR3 consists of 15 residues. V dropped 4 bases and J dropped 3 bases, with 17 bases sitting between them. Germline values: CDR1 SGHTS, CDR2 YDEGEE. A remark on this clone: Its antigen is not known.

General study results and limits: Per a later analysis, HLA-associated TCR beta chains showed more clonal expansion than other, equally common TCR beta chains. TRBV6-2, TRBV6-3 and some other V segments were unresolvable in 87-base-pair reads.

Use of 60 Vbeta and 13 Jbeta primers characterized the PCR. This table comes from immunoSEQ multiplex PCR, and its TCRdb copy is limited to in-frame clones, with some not included. Seen here are around 90,000 clones, around 60% observed once, and the top ten hold 2.3%. This TCR was sampled from a human donor in good health. The specimen was PBMCs. The chain employs TRBV5-8 and TRBJ2-7; possible D gene TRBD2, 6 bases. This chain's CDR3 is CASSLERVGGYEQYF. The CDR3 bases are TGTGCCAGCAGCCTGGAGCGGGTTGGGGGCTACGAGCAGTACTTC.